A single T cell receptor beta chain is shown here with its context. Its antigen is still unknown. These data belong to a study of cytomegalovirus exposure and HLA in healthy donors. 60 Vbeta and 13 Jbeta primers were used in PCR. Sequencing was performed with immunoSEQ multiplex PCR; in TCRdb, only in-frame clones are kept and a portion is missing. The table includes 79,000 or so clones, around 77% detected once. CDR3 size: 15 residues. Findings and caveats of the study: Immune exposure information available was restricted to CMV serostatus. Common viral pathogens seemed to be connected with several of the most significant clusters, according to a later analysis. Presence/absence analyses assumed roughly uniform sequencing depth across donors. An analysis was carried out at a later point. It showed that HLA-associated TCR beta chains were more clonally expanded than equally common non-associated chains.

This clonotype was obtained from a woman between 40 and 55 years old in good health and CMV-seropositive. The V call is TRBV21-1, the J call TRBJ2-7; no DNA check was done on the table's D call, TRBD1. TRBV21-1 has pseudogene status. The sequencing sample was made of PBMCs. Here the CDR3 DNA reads TGTGCCAGCAACCTTGAAAGGGACAGGACCTACGAGCAGTACTTC. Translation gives CASNLERDRTYEQYF.